These 18 T cell receptor beta chains came from one sample sequenced in a study of cytomegalovirus exposure and HLA in healthy donors. The PCR used 60 Vbeta and 13 Jbeta primers. Assay: immunoSEQ multiplex PCR; the TCRdb copy retains only in-frame clones and omits some. Of 130,000 to 150,000 clones detected, roughly three quarters appear once; the ten largest clones hold about 2%. Sequencing used PBMCs. These receptors originate from a woman aged 40-49 years in good health and CMV-seronegative.

The genes are TRBV27 and TRBJ1-4; D might be TRBD1 (5 bases). Germline CDR1 and CDR2: MNHEY and SMNVEV (reference sequence). Trimming removed 3 bases from V and 3 bases from J, with 8 bases in between. The CDR3 runs 14 residues. The CDR3 is CASSFAGANEKLFF. CDR3 nucleotide sequence: TGTGCCAGCAGTTTCGCGGGGGCTAATGAAAAACTGTTTTTT.

The chain links TRBV7-2 to TRBJ2-1; weak D call: TRBD2 (5 bases). This CDR3 spans 13 amino acids. V was clipped by 5 bases and J by 8 bases, with 13 bases between them. Germline loops: CDR1 SGHTA, CDR2 FQGNSA. In nucleotides, the CDR3 is TGTGCCAGCAGCCGACTCCCGAGGGATGAGCAGTTCTTC. Protein: CASSRLPRDEQFF.

V gene TRBV4-1 combines with J gene TRBJ1-2; 7 bases map to TRBD1. CDR3 length: 11 residues. CDR1 is MGHRA, CDR2 YSYEKL, per germline. V lost 5 bases to trimming and J lost 13 bases; unmatched junction nucleotides: 7. The CDR3 DNA reads TGCGCCAGCAGCTCCCAGGGGGGAAGCACCTTC. Translation gives CASSSQGGSTF.

This clone was counted a few times. CDR3 sequence: CASSLWDRGEGTQYF. CDR3 nucleotide sequence: TGTGCCAGCAGCTTATGGGACAGGGGAGAAGGGACCCAGTACTTC. This chain links TRBV7-9 with TRBJ2-5; TRBD1 agrees at 10 bases. J gave up 7 bases and V 2 bases, and 7 bases lay outside the gene matches. The germline V gene encodes CDR1 SEHNR and CDR2 FQNEAQ (reference sequence). The length of the CDR3 is 15 residues. Full variable domain (rest looked up from reference TRBV7-9 and TRBJ2-5): DTGVSQNPRHKITKRGQNVTFRCDPISEHNRLYWYRQTLGQGPEFLTYFQNEAQLEKSRLLSDRFSAERPKGSFSTLEIQRTEQGDSAMYLCASSLWDRGEGTQYFGPGTRLLVL.

V usage is TRBV5-1 and J usage is TRBJ2-2, with TRBD1 matching over 8 bases. Germline assignment: CDR1 SGHRS and CDR2 YFSETQ. The V segment lost 4 bases and the J segment 4 bases; nucleotides outside the gene matches: 6. The CDR3 is 15 amino acids. In DNA form, the CDR3 reads TGCGCCAGCAGCCATAGGACAGGGCTCACCGGGGAGCTGTTTTTT. Residues: CASSHRTGLTGELFF.

This clone was picked up one time. The V call is TRBV6-5, the J call TRBJ1-5, with D hard to call. Germline CDR1 is MNHEY and CDR2 is SVGAGI. Trimming shortened V by 6 bases and J by 3 bases, and 12 bases separated the two germline ends. The CDR3 runs 14 residues. For the CDR3, the DNA is TGTGCCAGCAGGCTACAACAGTTCAATCAGCCCCAGCATTTT. Its protein product is CASRLQQFNQPQHF.

The V gene is TRBV9, the J gene TRBJ2-1, with D unresolved. The CDR3 is 15 amino acids. The germline V gene encodes CDR1 SGDLS and CDR2 YYNGEE. The V end was cut by 3 bases, the J end by 1 base, with 11 bases between. The CDR3 sequence is CASSGLINSYNEQFF. The CDR3 DNA is TGTGCCAGCAGCGGTCTAATCAATTCCTACAATGAGCAGTTCTTC.

The CDR3 protein is CASNGGQGEIADTQYF. CDR3 coding DNA: TGCGCCAGCAATGGGGGACAGGGGGAAATTGCAGATACGCAGTATTTT. This chain uses TRBV10-1 with TRBJ2-3; 11 nucleotides align to TRBD1. J gave up 4 bases and V 7 bases, and 10 bases lay outside the gene matches. Looked up from germline, CDR1 is WNHNN and CDR2 is SYGVQD (reference sequence). The CDR3 has 16 amino acids.

The gene calls are TRBV4-2 and TRBJ2-3, with 9 bases identical to TRBD2. V lost 0 bases and J lost 2; bases outside the gene matches: 9. The CDR3 is 18 residues long. The germline CDR1 and CDR2 sequences are LGHNA and YNFKEQ. The CDR3 loop is CASSQESAGGGDTDTQYF. The CDR3 DNA follows: TGTGCCAGCAGCCAAGAATCGGCAGGCGGGGGGGACACAGATACGCAGTATTTT.

The rearrangement uses TRBV19 and TRBJ1-2; maybe TRBD1 (5 bases). There are 14 residues in the CDR3. Deletions cut 5 bases from V and 6 bases from J, with 16 bases between. Looked up from germline, CDR1 is LNHDA and CDR2 is SQIVND (reference sequence). CDR3 region: CASSFQGFSDGYTF. DNA of the CDR3: TGTGCCAGTAGTTTTCAGGGTTTCTCCGATGGCTACACCTTC. The entire variable domain, with the rest obtained from reference TRBV19 and TRBJ1-2, is as follows: DGGITQSPKYLFRKEGQNVTLSCEQNLNHDAMYWYRQDPGQGLRLIYYSQIVNDFQKGDIAEGYSVSREKKESFPLTVTSAQKNPTAFYLCASSFQGFSDGYTFGSGTRLTVV.

V is TRBV4-1 and J is TRBJ1-2, with a weak D call TRBD1 (5 bases). CDR3 length equals 17 residues. Germline V gene sequence: CDR1 MGHRA, CDR2 YSYEKL. V shed 0 bases and J shed 7 bases, with 21 bases lying between them. CDR3 residues: CASSQEIREEYVGGYTF. In DNA form, the CDR3 reads TGCGCCAGCAGCCAAGAAATCAGGGAAGAATACGTAGGTGGCTACACCTTC.

This clone was detected a few times. J is TRBJ2-3 and V is TRBV2; 9 positions match TRBD2. The CDR3 is made up of 16 amino acids. The V gene's germline CDR1 is SNHLY and CDR2 FYNNEI. J was trimmed by 0 bases and V by 6 bases; bases with no gene match: 7. The CDR3 sequence: CASRALRGGSTDTQYF. CDR3 coding DNA: TGTGCCAGCAGGGCATTGCGGGGGGGTAGCACAGATACGCAGTATTTT.

The CDR3 bases are TGTGCCAGCAGCTTAGGTGCCAGGGTGGTACCCGGGGAGCTGTTTTTT. Translation gives CASSLGARVVPGELFF. V gene TRBV11-3 combines with J gene TRBJ2-2; TRBD1 might be the D (5 bases). This CDR3 has 16 amino acids. The V and J ends lost 1 base and 6 bases respectively, with 15 bases between them. Germline-derived CDR1 and CDR2 are SGHNT and YENEEA.

This rearrangement joins TRBV28 to TRBJ2-7; 7 nucleotides match TRBD1. Germline assignment: CDR1 MDHEN and CDR2 SYDVKM. The CDR3 runs to 14 residues. Trimming removed 6 bases from V and 2 bases from J; junction bases left unmatched: 7. For the CDR3, the DNA is TGTGCCAGCAGCCCCTACAGGGGCCCCTACGAGCAGTACTTC. This translates into CASSPYRGPYEQYF.

This clone was seen more than once but under ten times. V is TRBV4-1 and J is TRBJ1-3; D possibly corresponds to TRBD1 (6 bases). CDR3 length: 14 amino acids. Trimming took 5 bases from V and 5 from J, leaving 13 bases between them. Germline lookup yields CDR1 MGHRA and CDR2 YSYEKL. CDR3 coding DNA: TGCGCCAGCAGCGGCCGGACAGTTCGAAACACCATATATTTT. Encoded protein: CASSGRTVRNTIYF.

The V call is TRBV14, the J call TRBJ2-3; TRBD2 matches at 11 bases. Germline CDR1 is SGHDN and CDR2 is FVKESK. The CDR3 has 17 residues. J lost 4 bases, V lost 6 bases, and 12 bases had no gene match. CDR3 sequence: CASSRIAGGHFSDTQYF. CDR3 bases: TGTGCCAGCAGTCGCATAGCGGGAGGGCATTTCTCAGATACGCAGTATTTT.

V and J are TRBV6-5 and TRBJ2-7; D perhaps matches TRBD1 (6 bases). This CDR3 region has 14 residues. CDR1 MNHEY and CDR2 SVGAGI come from the germline V gene. Between the trimmed V and J ends, which lost 8 bases and 2 bases, there was a span of 16 bases. This CDR3 reads CASQTTGSTYEQYF. The CDR3 DNA follows: TGTGCCAGCCAAACGACAGGATCTACCTACGAGCAGTACTTC.

The chain employs TRBV4-1 and TRBJ1-4; a weak D match, TRBD1 (5 bases). This CDR3 has 15 amino acids. V was cut by 3 bases and J by 3 bases, with 11 bases left in between. Germline CDR1 reads MGHRA; CDR2 reads YSYEKL. CDR3 amino acids: CASSQRQPANEKLFF. CDR3 bases: TGCGCCAGCAGCCAGAGACAGCCGGCTAATGAAAAACTGTTTTTT.